This passage covers 29 T cell receptor beta chains from one sample sequenced in a study of blood T cell repertoires in COVID-19 (dated by TCRdb to 2018 to 2021). The protocol used for the library was the immunoSEQ multiplex PCR assay. The source is immuneACCESS, and TCRdb retained only in-frame sequences with V and J called. Part of the clones is not carried over; for the studies checked, unresolved V genes explain less than half of this, and the remainder is unexplained. The sample table holds about 380,000 clones, of which 70% to 90% were seen once. In total, the top ten clones hold roughly 1.2% of the sample. The sequenced material came from PBMCs or T cells enriched from blood (not recorded which). Receptor source: a woman aged 18-29 years who had recovered from COVID-19.

This chain connects TRBV9 to TRBJ2-7; possible D gene TRBD1, 6 bases. CDR1 is SGDLS, CDR2 YYNGEE, per germline. The V end was cut by 2 bases, the J end by 0 bases, with 9 bases between. The CDR3 has 14 amino acids. The CDR3 region has the DNA TGTGCCAGCAGCGTGGACAGAAACTCCTACGAGCAGTACTTC. It translates to CASSVDRNSYEQYF.

The chain joins TRBV5-1 to TRBJ2-2; D might be TRBD1 (5 bases). The CDR3 covers 15 residues. Trimming pared 0 bases from V and 3 bases from J, leaving 9 bases between. Per germline, CDR1 SGHRS and CDR2 YFSETQ. The CDR3 sequence is CASSLGTGHTGELFF. CDR3 DNA sequence: TGCGCCAGCAGCTTGGGAACAGGCCACACCGGGGAGCTGTTTTTT.

The rearrangement uses TRBV5-1 and TRBJ2-1; 10 bases are a match to TRBD1. Looked up from germline, CDR1 is SGHRS and CDR2 is YFSETQ. V gave up 3 bases and J gave up 8 bases; unmatched junction bases: 8. The CDR3 consists of 15 residues. The CDR3 protein is CASSSPGTGVHEQFF. Here the CDR3 DNA reads TGCGCCAGCAGCTCTCCCGGGACAGGGGTACATGAGCAGTTCTTC.

The chain is built from TRBV25-1 and TRBJ1-6, with 9 bases matching TRBD1. The germline V gene encodes CDR1 MGHDK and CDR2 SYGVNS. CDR3 size: 16 residues. Trimming cost V 3 bases and J 7 bases; bases outside gene matches: 7. CDR3: CASSDPRTGANSPLHF. CDR3 nucleotide sequence: TGTGCCAGCAGTGATCCCAGGACAGGGGCAAATTCACCCCTCCACTTT.

This clone was found once. The chain employs TRBV13 and TRBJ1-1; possible D gene TRBD1, 5 bases. Trimming pared 7 bases from V and 5 bases from J, leaving 23 bases between. CDR1 is PRHDT and CDR2 is FYEKMQ in the germline V gene (reference sequence). The CDR3 contains 16 residues. As DNA, the CDR3 is TGTGCCAGCACTCATAGATGGGGAGGGGAGGGAACTGAAGCTTTCTTT. This encodes CASTHRWGGEGTEAFF.

CDR3 protein: CSVEAGDAAYEQYF. CDR3 in DNA: TGCAGCGTTGAGGCGGGGGACGCGGCCTACGAGCAGTACTTC. This chain joins TRBV29-1 and TRBJ2-7; 7 bases map to TRBD2. The V segment lost 3 bases and the J segment 2 bases; nucleotides outside the gene matches: 7. The CDR3 consists of 14 residues. The V gene's germline CDR1 is SQVTM and CDR2 ANQGSEA.

The chain has TRBV6-5 and TRBJ2-3; D gene unclear. CDR1 is MNHEY, CDR2 SVGAGI, per germline. Trimming took off 7 bases at V and 9 bases at J, with 14 bases between the two ends. The CDR3 is made up of 12 amino acids. This CDR3 reads CASMGYGTTQYF. The CDR3 bases are TGTGCCAGCATGGGCTACGGAACAACGCAGTATTTT.

The chain carries TRBV11-2 and TRBJ2-7; the match to TRBD1 covers 8 bases. There are 15 residues in the CDR3. Trimming cost V 0 bases and J 4 bases; bases outside gene matches: 5. Germline V gene sequence: CDR1 SGHAT, CDR2 FQNNGV. As DNA, the CDR3 is TGTGCCAGCAGCTTAGATCCCCAGGGGGCTTACGAGCAGTACTTC. Translation: CASSLDPQGAYEQYF.

The chain couples TRBV7-9 to TRBJ1-6, with D possibly matching TRBD1 (6 bases). CDR3 length: 15 residues. The germline CDR1 and CDR2 sequences are SEHNR and FQNEAQ (reference sequence). V dropped 5 bases and J dropped 7 bases, with 15 bases sitting between them. CDR3 loop: CASSTRDNLNSPLHF. The CDR3 bases are TGTGCCAGCAGCACCCGGGACAACCTGAATTCACCCCTCCACTTT.

The chain links TRBV19 to TRBJ1-2; the match to TRBD1 covers 8 bases. This CDR3 has 14 amino acids. The V gene's germline CDR1 is LNHDA and CDR2 SQIVND (reference sequence). Germline trimming cut 3 bases from V and 7 bases from J; bases unmatched to any gene: 7. This CDR3 reads CASSIRTGLAGYTF. For the CDR3, the DNA is TGTGCCAGTAGTATCCGGACAGGGTTAGCTGGCTACACCTTC.

This clone came up once. The chain carries TRBV9 and TRBJ1-1, with D maybe TRBD1 (5 bases). CDR3 length: 15 amino acids. V was pared by 0 bases and J by 3 bases, with 12 bases between. Germline V CDR1 and CDR2: SGDLS, YYNGEE. CDR3 sequence (DNA): TGTGCCAGCAGCGTAGTACAGGAGGGCTACACTGAAGCTTTCTTT. Protein sequence: CASSVVQEGYTEAFF.

V and J are TRBV29-1 and TRBJ1-2; D is unresolved. This CDR3 region has 13 residues. V lost 0 bases and J 4 bases, leaving 9 bases between the germline ends. CDR1 SQVTM and CDR2 ANQGSEA come from the germline V gene. The CDR3 loop reads CSVEESFVYGYTF. The CDR3 nucleotides are TGCAGCGTTGAAGAAAGCTTTGTCTATGGCTACACCTTC.

V usage is TRBV5-1 and J usage is TRBJ1-1; D is ambiguous. Trimming removed 0 bases from V and 3 bases from J, with 9 bases in between. CDR1 and CDR2 (germline): SGHRS, YFSETQ. The CDR3 has 14 amino acids. DNA of the CDR3: TGCGCCAGCAGCTTGGATGCGGCTGACACTGAAGCTTTCTTT. Its protein product is CASSLDAADTEAFF.

The sample holds one count of this clone. The CDR3 here is CASSKVDQWTGTYNEQFF. The CDR3 coding sequence is TGTGCCAGTAGTAAGGTGGATCAGTGGACAGGGACCTACAATGAGCAGTTCTTC. The gene calls are TRBV19 and TRBJ2-1; 8 bases line up with TRBD1. This CDR3 has 18 residues. J gave up 2 bases and V 4 bases, and 13 bases lay outside the gene matches. Germline CDR1 and CDR2: LNHDA and SQIVND (reference sequence). Together with reference TRBV19 and TRBJ2-1, the CDR3 gives the full variable domain: DGGITQSPKYLFRKEGQNVTLSCEQNLNHDAMYWYRQDPGQGLRLIYYSQIVNDFQKGDIAEGYSVSREKKESFPLTVTSAQKNPTAFYLCASSKVDQWTGTYNEQFFGPGTRLTVL.

The chain is built from TRBV12-3 or TRBV12-4 and TRBJ1-2; the match to TRBD1 covers 7 bases. The CDR3 covers 11 residues. V dropped 4 bases and J dropped 12; count of bases not matched to a gene: 5. CDR3 loop: CASSSQGEDTF. The CDR3 nucleotides are TGTGCCAGCAGTTCCCAGGGGGAGGACACCTTC.

The chain combines TRBV27 with TRBJ1-3; tentatively, D is TRBD1 (6 bases). The V end lost 0 bases, the J end lost 3 bases, and 12 bases lay between the germline ends. The germline gives CDR1 MNHEY, CDR2 SMNVEV (reference sequence). The CDR3 spans 16 residues. The chain's CDR3 is CASSLSHRASGNTIYF. The CDR3 DNA reads TGTGCCAGCAGTTTATCGCACAGGGCTAGTGGAAACACCATATATTTT.

J is TRBJ2-1 and V is TRBV7-3; the match to TRBD1 covers 7 bases. The CDR3 runs to 15 residues. V dropped 3 bases and J dropped 0; count of bases not matched to a gene: 2. Germline lookup yields CDR1 SGHTA and CDR2 FQGTGA. CDR3 nucleotides: TGTGCCAGCAGCTTCACAGGGGTCTCCTACAATGAGCAGTTCTTC. This sequence encodes CASSFTGVSYNEQFF.

The chain employs TRBV5-6 and TRBJ2-1; 12 nucleotides align to TRBD2. This CDR3 is built from 19 residues. Looked up from germline, CDR1 is SGHDT and CDR2 is YYEEEE. V dropped 3 bases and J dropped 10; count of bases not matched to a gene: 20. CDR3 bases: TGTGCCAGCAGCTGGCCGCCCACTAGACTAGCGGGGGTCTATGGGGAGCAGTTCTTC. It encodes CASSWPPTRLAGVYGEQFF.

This clone was recorded only once. The V call is TRBV7-3, the J call TRBJ1-4; D gene unclear. V lost 5 bases to trimming and J lost 3 bases, with 13 bases between them. This CDR3 has 15 residues. Germline lookup yields CDR1 SGHTA and CDR2 FQGTGA. Written as DNA, the CDR3 is TGTGCCAGCAGCCCCCCCCGGGAGTCTAATGAAAAACTGTTTTTT. Protein product: CASSPPRESNEKLFF. Looking up the rest from reference TRBV7-3 and TRBJ1-4 gives the full variable domain: GAGVSQTPSNKVTEKGKYVELRCDPISGHTALYWYRQSLGQGPEFLIYFQGTGAADDSGLPNDRFFAVRPEGSVSTLKIQRTERGDSAVYLCASSPPRESNEKLFFGSGTQLSVL.

The chain recombines TRBV28 with TRBJ1-4, with TRBD1 matching over 8 bases. Per the germline V gene, CDR1 is MDHEN and CDR2 is SYDVKM. The CDR3 extends over 14 amino acids. V lost 5 bases to trimming and J lost 6 bases; unmatched junction nucleotides: 5. CDR3 region: CASSRTGLDEKLFF. The DNA of the CDR3 is TGTGCCAGCAGTCGGACAGGGTTGGATGAAAAACTGTTTTTT.

This clone was seen a single time. V and J are TRBV6-5 and TRBJ2-7; a possible D gene is TRBD1 (7 bases). CDR3 length: 14 residues. Germline CDR1 and CDR2: MNHEY and SVGAGI. Trimming took 6 bases from V and 1 from J, leaving 13 bases between them. CDR3: CASRGRTGSYEQYF. CDR3 nucleotide sequence: TGTGCCAGCAGGGGGAGGACAGGATCCTACGAGCAGTACTTC.

The chain recombines TRBV4-1 with TRBJ2-2; D perhaps matches TRBD1 (6 bases). V lost 2 bases, J lost 6 bases, and 16 bases lay in between. The CDR3 sequence is 16 residues long. Germline V gene lookup returns CDR1 MGHRA and CDR2 YSYEKL. The CDR3 sequence is CASSQPTGNGAGELFF. CDR3 sequence (DNA): TGCGCCAGCAGCCAACCCACAGGGAATGGAGCCGGGGAGCTGTTTTTT.

The J gene is TRBJ2-3, the V gene TRBV19; tentative D call: TRBD1 (5 bases). CDR3 length: 18 residues. V was pared by 5 bases and J by 1 base, with 22 bases between. Germline V gene sequence: CDR1 LNHDA, CDR2 SQIVND (reference sequence). This CDR3 is CASSFLRRRTPGTDTQYF. As DNA, the CDR3 is TGTGCCAGTAGTTTCCTGCGGCGTAGGACACCGGGCACAGATACGCAGTATTTT.

The J gene is TRBJ2-3, the V gene TRBV18, with 7 positions matching TRBD1. Germline-derived CDR1 and CDR2 are KGHSH and LQKENI. The trim removed 3 bases at V and 5 bases at J, leaving 2 bases unmatched. The CDR3 sequence is 13 residues long. CDR3 sequence: CASSPRQGDTQYF. In nucleotides, the CDR3 is TGTGCCAGCTCACCCCGACAGGGAGATACGCAGTATTTT. The full variable domain, with the rest looked up from reference TRBV18 and TRBJ2-3, is NAGVMQNPRHLVRRRGQEARLRCSPMKGHSHVYWYRQLPEEGLKFMVYLQKENIIDESGMPKERFSAEFPKEGPSILRIQQVVRGDSAAYFCASSPRQGDTQYFGPGTRLTVL.

The V and J genes are TRBV7-2 and TRBJ2-2, with a weak D call TRBD2 (5 bases). The CDR3 totals 18 residues. Germline CDR1 SGHTA, CDR2 FQGNSA. Trimming shortened V by 3 bases and J by 7 bases, and 24 bases separated the two germline ends. The CDR3 region is CASSLPTRRLIEDGELFF. The CDR3 coding sequence is TGTGCCAGCAGCTTGCCTACCCGGAGACTAATCGAGGACGGGGAGCTGTTTTTT. Full variable domain (rest looked up from reference TRBV7-2 and TRBJ2-2): GAGVSQSPSNKVTEKGKDVELRCDPISGHTALYWYRQSLGQGLEFLIYFQGNSAPDKSGLPSDRFSAERTGGSVSTLTIQRTQQEDSAVYLCASSLPTRRLIEDGELFFGEGSRLTVL.

The chain combines TRBV5-4 with TRBJ2-1; a possible D gene is TRBD2 (6 bases). This CDR3 has 16 amino acids. Trimming took off 1 base at V and 0 bases at J, with 11 bases between the two ends. The germline V gene has CDR1 SGHNT and CDR2 YYREEE (reference sequence). The CDR3 DNA reads TGTGCCAGCAGCTTGAATCGGGAGACCTCCTACAATGAGCAGTTCTTC. Translating gives CASSLNRETSYNEQFF.

J is TRBJ2-5 and V is TRBV20-1, with D perhaps TRBD2 (7 bases). From germline, CDR1 is DFQATT and CDR2 SNEGSKA (reference sequence). V shed 3 bases and J shed 4 bases, with 15 bases lying between them. The CDR3 consists of 14 residues. In nucleotides, the CDR3 is TGCAGTGCTAGTCGGCGGGGGCCCCTAGAGACCCAGTACTTC. Translated, it gives CSASRRGPLETQYF.

V usage is TRBV5-1 and J usage is TRBJ2-5; D is perhaps TRBD2 (6 bases). V shed 6 bases and J shed 1 base, with 13 bases lying between them. The length of the CDR3 is 14 residues. Germline V gene data show CDR1 as SGHRS and CDR2 as YFSETQ. The DNA of the CDR3 is TGCGCCAGCAATAAAGGACTAAGCCAAGAGACCCAGTACTTC. It codes for CASNKGLSQETQYF.

This clone appeared a single time. The chain has TRBV27 and TRBJ1-4; D remains ambiguous. Trimming cost V 2 bases and J 5 bases, with 12 bases left between them. CDR3 size: 15 residues. Germline V CDR1 and CDR2: MNHEY, SMNVEV (reference sequence). CDR3: CASSLGVSANEKLFF. The DNA for the CDR3 is TGTGCCAGCAGTTTAGGAGTGTCTGCAAATGAAAAACTGTTTTTT.